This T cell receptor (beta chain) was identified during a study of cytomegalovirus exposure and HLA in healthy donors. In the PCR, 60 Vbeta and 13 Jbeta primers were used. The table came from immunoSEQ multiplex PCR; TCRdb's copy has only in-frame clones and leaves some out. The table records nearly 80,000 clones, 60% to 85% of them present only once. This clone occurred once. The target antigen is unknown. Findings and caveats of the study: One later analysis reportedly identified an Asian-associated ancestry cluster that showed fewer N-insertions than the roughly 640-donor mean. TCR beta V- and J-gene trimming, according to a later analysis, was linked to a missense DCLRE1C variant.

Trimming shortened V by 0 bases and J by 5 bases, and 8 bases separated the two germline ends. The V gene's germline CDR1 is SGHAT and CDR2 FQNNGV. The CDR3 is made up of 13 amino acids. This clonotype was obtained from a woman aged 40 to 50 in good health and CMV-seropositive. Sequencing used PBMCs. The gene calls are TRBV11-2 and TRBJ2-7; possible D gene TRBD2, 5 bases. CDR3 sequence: CASSLEWGDEQYF. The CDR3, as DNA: TGTGCCAGCAGCTTAGAGTGGGGAGACGAGCAGTACTTC.